This TCR beta chain stems from a study of shared clonotypes between healthy human individuals. Study background: Donors were a couple of women and three men aged 18 to 49.

Using immunoSEQ multiplex PCR, the repertoire was profiled, and TCRdb retains in-frame clones only, with some absent. The sample yields hundreds of thousands of clones, about 97% seen once. Study-wide results and limits: Sample collection involved blood only; tissue repertoires are likely different.

In the naive CD8 group, cells lacked CD45RO and were positively selected for CCR7, so terminally differentiated effector memory CD45RA+ cells were left out. With respect to this clone: Its matching antigen is unknown.

This CDR3 region has 15 residues. The V end was cut by 5 bases, the J end by 3 bases, with 13 bases between. CDR1 and CDR2 from the germline V gene are SGHVS and FNYEAQ. This receptor was identified in a man aged 25-45 years in good health. The chain couples TRBV7-6 to TRBJ1-4; D is unclear. Sequenced material: naive CD8+ T cells sorted from blood. In nucleotides, the CDR3 is TGTGCCAGCAGCGGAGACCTTAATTCTAATGAAAAACTGTTTTTT. This gives the protein CASSGDLNSNEKLFF.